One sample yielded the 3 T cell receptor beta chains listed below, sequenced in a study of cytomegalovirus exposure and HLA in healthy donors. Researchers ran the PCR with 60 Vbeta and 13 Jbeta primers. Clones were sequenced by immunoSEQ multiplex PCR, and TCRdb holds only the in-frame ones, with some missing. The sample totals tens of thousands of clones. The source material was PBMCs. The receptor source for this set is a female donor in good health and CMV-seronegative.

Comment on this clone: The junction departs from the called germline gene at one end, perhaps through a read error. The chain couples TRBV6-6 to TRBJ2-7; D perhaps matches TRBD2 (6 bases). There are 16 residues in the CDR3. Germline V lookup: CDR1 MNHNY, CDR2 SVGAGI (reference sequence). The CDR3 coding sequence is TGTGCCAGCAGTTATGCGACGGGAGCCGCCTCCCACGAGCAGTACTTC. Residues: CASSYATGAASHEQYF.

The CDR3 sequence: CASQGTRATEAFF. The DNA for the CDR3 is TGTGCCAGCCAAGGGACACGGGCCACTGAAGCTTTCTTT. The J gene is TRBJ1-1, the V gene TRBV6-1; TRBD1 might be the D (6 bases). V dropped 8 bases and J dropped 4 bases, with 14 bases sitting between them. The CDR3 sequence is 13 residues long. The germline gives CDR1 MNHNS, CDR2 SASEGT.

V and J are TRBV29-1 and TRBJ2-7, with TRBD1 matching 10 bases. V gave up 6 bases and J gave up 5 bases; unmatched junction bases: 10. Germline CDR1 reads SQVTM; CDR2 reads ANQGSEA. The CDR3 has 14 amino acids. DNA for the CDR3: TGCAGCGTAGACGCCGGGACAGGGGCCAACGAGCAGTACTTC. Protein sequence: CSVDAGTGANEQYF.